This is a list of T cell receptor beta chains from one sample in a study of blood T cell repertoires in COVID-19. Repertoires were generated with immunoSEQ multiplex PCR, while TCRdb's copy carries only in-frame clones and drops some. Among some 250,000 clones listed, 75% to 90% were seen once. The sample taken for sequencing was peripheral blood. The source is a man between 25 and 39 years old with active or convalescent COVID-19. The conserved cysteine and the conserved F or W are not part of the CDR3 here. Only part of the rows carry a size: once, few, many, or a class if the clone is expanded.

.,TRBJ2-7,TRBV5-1,ASSLKTGSSYEQY
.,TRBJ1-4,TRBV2,ASNRRDSYLEKLF
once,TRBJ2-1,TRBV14,ASSQNRGFHEQF
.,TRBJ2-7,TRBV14,ASSQDQYDEQY
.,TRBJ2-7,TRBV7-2,ASSASSGGFTYEQY
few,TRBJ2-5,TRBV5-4,ASSLAWRGGQETQY
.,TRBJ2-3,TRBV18,ASSRQGTGTPDTQY
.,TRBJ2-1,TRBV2,ASKFLSSGFDEQF
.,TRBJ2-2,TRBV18,ASSRLGGGNTGELF
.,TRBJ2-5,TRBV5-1,ASQKSDRINQETQY
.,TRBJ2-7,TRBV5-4,ASSSAYEQY
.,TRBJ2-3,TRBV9,ASSSVVGGRTDTQY
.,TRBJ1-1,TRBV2,ASKSRYTGTGTNWNTEAF
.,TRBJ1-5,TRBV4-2,ASSQDRAGDRGQPQH
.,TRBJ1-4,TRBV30,AWSGGEEKLF
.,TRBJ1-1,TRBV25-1,ASSEQAGNTEAF
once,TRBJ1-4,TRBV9,ASSVGTGANEKLF
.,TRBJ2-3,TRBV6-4,ASRQQGAPTDTQY
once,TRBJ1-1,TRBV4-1,ASSQAGQGNTEAF
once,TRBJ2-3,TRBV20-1,SASRGTDTQY
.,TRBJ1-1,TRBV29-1,SVEEVGRRTEAF
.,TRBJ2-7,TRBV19,ASTRNPGTGVGEQY
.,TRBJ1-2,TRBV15,ATSTPGTGVLDGYT
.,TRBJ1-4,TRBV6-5,ASSYPGGSEKLF
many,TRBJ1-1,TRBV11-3,ASSLGRGGTTEAF
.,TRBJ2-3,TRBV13,ASSPVGADTQY
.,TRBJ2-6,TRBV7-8,ASSLGAGTGFSGANVLT
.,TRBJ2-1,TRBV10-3,AISESRDKAEQF
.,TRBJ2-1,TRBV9,ASSVKAGGRNEQF